The clone carrying this TCR beta chain has more than one count but fewer than ten. The antigen remains unidentified. PCR involved 60 Vbeta and 13 Jbeta primers. Libraries were prepared by immunoSEQ multiplex PCR; TCRdb keeps only in-frame clonotypes and omits some of them. The sample has 150,000 to 200,000 clones; approximately 72% are singletons. This sample was included in a study of cytomegalovirus exposure and HLA in healthy donors. Study-wide points: As immune exposure information, only CMV serostatus was available. Looking again later, the authors saw that most CMV-associated TCR beta chains seemed HLA-restricted. Researchers left out some V segments, among them TRBV6-2 and TRBV6-3, as indistinguishable.

V was cut by 6 bases and J by 4 bases, with 7 bases left in between. The CDR3 runs 12 residues. CDR1 is MNHEY, CDR2 SVGAGI, per germline. Sequenced input: PBMCs. This chain connects TRBV6-5 to TRBJ1-5, with a weak D call TRBD1 (6 bases). The TCR originated in a man aged 35-49 years in good health and CMV-seropositive. CDR3 in amino acids: CASRQGNQPQHF. The CDR3 nucleotides read TGTGCCAGCAGGCAGGGGAATCAGCCCCAGCATTTT.